The 29 T cell receptor beta chains given below trace back to one sample, sequenced in a study of control samples from healthy donors and cancer patients. Some clones are missing from TCRdb's copy, which holds only in-frame ones; the method was immunoSEQ multiplex PCR. The sample lists about 55,000 clones, 88% occurring once. The sequenced sample was blood. The receptors were sampled from a man between 50 and 59 years old in good health.

This clone was recorded once. The chain employs TRBV5-6 and TRBJ2-1, with 8 bases lining up with TRBD2. V was pared by 4 bases and J by 0 bases, with 6 bases of the junction left unmatched. Germline CDR1 is SGHDT and CDR2 is YYEEEE. The CDR3 has 16 residues. The CDR3: CASSRLAGHSYNEQFF. CDR3 DNA: TGTGCCAGCAGCCGGCTAGCGGGCCACTCCTACAATGAGCAGTTCTTC.

This clone appeared once. The gene calls are TRBV6-2 or TRBV6-3 and TRBJ2-4; TRBD1 agrees at 7 bases. The CDR3 consists of 14 residues. V lost 6 bases to trimming and J lost 4 bases; unmatched junction nucleotides: 6. The germline CDR1 and CDR2 sequences are MNHEY and SVGEGT. The CDR3 DNA reads TGTGCCAGCAGCCCCCGGGACAGTAAAAACATTCAGTACTTC. Translated: CASSPRDSKNIQYF.

The chain couples TRBV11-2 to TRBJ1-1, with TRBD1 as a possible D gene (5 bases). CDR1 is SGHAT, CDR2 FQNNGV, per germline. Trimming stripped 5 bases from V and 4 bases from J, with 14 bases between. There are 14 residues in the CDR3. In DNA form, the CDR3 reads TGTGCCAGCAGCCTTCAGGGCGTCGGCACTGAAGCTTTCTTT. Translated: CASSLQGVGTEAFF.

This clone was counted once. The chain links TRBV7-6 to TRBJ2-7; D is possibly TRBD2 (6 bases). CDR3 length: 14 amino acids. The germline V and J ends were trimmed by 4 bases and 0 bases, with 10 bases remaining between them. Germline values: CDR1 SGHVS, CDR2 FNYEAQ. The CDR3 region has the DNA TGTGCCAGCAGCTCGGGACTCCTCTCCTACGAGCAGTACTTC. Residues: CASSSGLLSYEQYF.

This chain uses TRBV2 with TRBJ1-1; possible D gene TRBD1, 5 bases. V gave up 4 bases and J gave up 3 bases, with 15 bases separating them. CDR3 length: 15 residues. CDR1 and CDR2 (germline): SNHLY, FYNNEI. CDR3 in DNA: TGTGCCAGCAGTGTGGGGTTGGGGCTGGACACTGAAGCTTTCTTT. Its translation: CASSVGLGLDTEAFF.

CDR3 loop: CASSPGTLTDTQYF. The CDR3 DNA follows: TGTGCCAGCAGCCCCGGGACCCTCACAGATACGCAGTATTTT. This chain links TRBV14 with TRBJ2-3; either TRBD1 or TRBD2 may fit D (5 bases each). V dropped 4 bases and J dropped 2 bases, with 10 bases sitting between them. Germline V gives CDR1 SGHDN, CDR2 FVKESK. This CDR3 region has 14 residues.

This chain connects TRBV6-5 to TRBJ1-1; D not resolved. CDR1 MNHEY and CDR2 SVGAGI come from the germline V gene. The CDR3 is 12 residues long. V shed 6 bases and J shed 0 bases, with 5 bases lying between them. CDR3 in amino acids: CASRTLNTEAFF. DNA of the CDR3: TGTGCCAGCAGAACTTTGAACACTGAAGCTTTCTTT.

The J gene is TRBJ2-5, the V gene TRBV5-5; TRBD2 aligns across 10 bases. Trimming took 7 bases from V and 3 from J; bases not matched to a gene: 9. CDR3 length equals 15 residues. Germline V gives CDR1 SGHKS, CDR2 YYEKEE (reference sequence). For the CDR3, the DNA is TGTGCCAGCCGGGTAGCGGGGGGACCCGAAGAGACCCAGTACTTC. Encoded protein: CASRVAGGPEETQYF.

This clone was detected a few times. The CDR3 coding sequence is TGTGCCAGCAGCCCCCTCGACAGGGGAGGTGGCTACACCTTC. As protein: CASSPLDRGGGYTF. V usage is TRBV9 and J usage is TRBJ1-2, with 8 nucleotides matching TRBD1. Germline-derived CDR1 and CDR2 are SGDLS and YYNGEE. V lost 4 bases to trimming and J lost 7 bases; unmatched junction nucleotides: 9. The CDR3 is made up of 14 amino acids.

The rearrangement uses TRBV27 and TRBJ2-3, with TRBD2 as a possible D gene (5 bases). The length of the CDR3 is 16 residues. Trimming pared 0 bases from V and 2 bases from J, leaving 12 bases between. CDR1 is MNHEY, CDR2 SMNVEV, per germline (reference sequence). Written as DNA, the CDR3 is TGTGCCAGCAGTTTATCGTCGGGGTTACCCACAGATACGCAGTATTTT. It encodes CASSLSSGLPTDTQYF.

This clone appeared once. The CDR3 loop reads CASSQGLNEKLFF. The CDR3 DNA sequence: TGTGCCAGCAGTCAGGGACTTAATGAAAAACTGTTTTTT. V gene TRBV28 combines with J gene TRBJ1-4; D perhaps matches TRBD1 (5 bases). V was cut by 5 bases and J by 4 bases, with 8 bases left in between. Germline V gene data show CDR1 as MDHEN and CDR2 as SYDVKM. The CDR3 sequence is 13 residues long.

The rearrangement links TRBV19 to TRBJ2-2; weak D call: TRBD2 (6 bases). CDR3 length equals 14 residues. With 6 bases removed from V and 3 bases from J, the gap between germline ends came to 11 bases. Germline CDR1 LNHDA, CDR2 SQIVND (reference sequence). CDR3 residues: CASSRRGDTGELFF. CDR3 nucleotides: TGTGCCAGTAGCCGGCGGGGTGACACCGGGGAGCTGTTTTTT.

The genes are TRBV10-3 and TRBJ2-1; 10 bases are a match to TRBD1. V lost 3 bases to trimming and J lost 2 bases; unmatched junction nucleotides: 7. The germline V gene has CDR1 ENHRY and CDR2 SYGVKD. The CDR3 contains 17 residues. Written as DNA, the CDR3 is TGTGCCATCAGTGAAGGCGCCGGGACAGGGGCCTACAATGAGCAGTTCTTC. It codes for CAISEGAGTGAYNEQFF.

The chain employs TRBV28 and TRBJ1-1; D is possibly TRBD1 (6 bases). The CDR3 length is 15 residues. In germline, CDR1 is MDHEN, CDR2 SYDVKM. V dropped 3 bases and J dropped 5 bases, with 16 bases sitting between them. The CDR3 DNA is TGTGCCAGCAGTTTGACGGGGGGCAGGAGGACTGAAGCTTTCTTT. Its protein is CASSLTGGRRTEAFF. Based on the CDR3 plus reference TRBV28 and TRBJ1-1, the full variable domain is DVKVTQSSRYLVKRTGEKVFLECVQDMDHENMFWYRQDPGLGLRLIYFSYDVKMKEKGDIPEGYSVSREKKERFSLILESASTNQTSMYLCASSLTGGRRTEAFFGQGTRLTVV.

The chain links TRBV10-3 to TRBJ2-5; D gene uncertain. Per germline, CDR1 ENHRY and CDR2 SYGVKD. V gave up 0 bases and J gave up 5 bases, with 7 bases separating them. The CDR3 consists of 13 residues. CDR3 sequence (DNA): TGTGCCATCAGTGAGTCCTCCGGGGAGACCCAGTACTTC. Translation gives CAISESSGETQYF.

This chain uses TRBV7-2 with TRBJ1-4, with no clear D. Trimming pared 2 bases from V and 4 bases from J, leaving 11 bases between. The CDR3 contains 15 residues. CDR1 and CDR2 (germline): SGHTA, FQGNSA. CDR3 sequence reads: CASSLRLDGNEKLFF. The CDR3 DNA sequence: TGTGCCAGCAGCTTAAGGTTGGACGGTAATGAAAAACTGTTTTTT.

This clone showed up just a few times. The V call is TRBV4-1, the J call TRBJ2-7; 10 bases fit TRBD2. V lost 1 base, J lost 2 bases, and 8 bases stayed unmatched. Germline V gene sequence: CDR1 MGHRA, CDR2 YSYEKL. This CDR3 spans 17 amino acids. CDR3 loop: CASSQGQSSGRTYEQYF. CDR3 in DNA: TGCGCCAGCAGCCAAGGTCAGTCTAGCGGGAGAACCTACGAGCAGTACTTC.

The chain has TRBV29-1 and TRBJ1-4; a possible D gene is TRBD1 (6 bases). CDR1 is SQVTM, CDR2 ANQGSEA, per germline. CDR3 length: 16 residues. V lost 3 bases, J lost 8 bases, and 22 bases lay in between. The CDR3 region is CSVDHHGGHQIEKLFF. The DNA for the CDR3 is TGCAGCGTTGATCACCATGGGGGACACCAAATAGAAAAACTGTTTTTT.

The chain links TRBV18 to TRBJ2-1, with a weak D call TRBD2 (6 bases). Germline assignment: CDR1 KGHSH and CDR2 LQKENI. CDR3 length: 15 residues. V was shortened by 5 bases and J by 9 bases, with 20 bases between the two germline ends. CDR3 protein: CASSSLAGVDSEQFF. CDR3 bases: TGTGCCAGCTCATCACTAGCCGGAGTGGATAGTGAGCAGTTCTTC.

The chain combines TRBV19 with TRBJ1-5; perhaps TRBD1 as D (6 bases). V lost 8 bases to trimming and J lost 2 bases, with 10 bases between them. In germline, CDR1 is LNHDA, CDR2 SQIVND (reference sequence). The CDR3 is 13 amino acids. The CDR3 reads CASARQGNQPQHF. CDR3 nucleotides: TGTGCCAGTGCGAGACAGGGCAATCAGCCCCAGCATTTT.

V usage is TRBV6-5 and J usage is TRBJ1-1; D not resolved. Germline loops: CDR1 MNHEY, CDR2 SVGAGI. There are 14 residues in the CDR3. Trimming left V 4 bases short and J 2 bases short, with 11 bases between. The CDR3 sequence: CASSFFGRNTEAFF. DNA for the CDR3: TGTGCCAGCAGTTTCTTTGGGAGAAACACTGAAGCTTTCTTT.

This clone came up once. The chain has TRBV9 and TRBJ2-1, with 12 bases fitting TRBD2. CDR1 and CDR2 from the germline V gene are SGDLS and YYNGEE. This CDR3 has 15 amino acids. Unmatched junction bases numbered 4, after V lost 0 bases and J lost 9 bases. DNA for the CDR3: TGTGCCAGCAGCGTAGGGACTAGCGGGATTAGTGAGCAGTTCTTC. Translated: CASSVGTSGISEQFF.

The chain couples TRBV7-3 to TRBJ1-2; maybe TRBD1 (5 bases). Trimming cost V 5 bases and J 6 bases, with 13 bases left between them. The length of the CDR3 is 13 residues. Germline V CDR1 and CDR2: SGHTA, FQGTGA. The DNA for the CDR3 is TGTGCCAGCAGCGCTTTTGGGGGAGATGGCTACACCTTC. Translating gives CASSAFGGDGYTF. Drawing the rest from reference TRBV7-3 and TRBJ1-2, the complete variable domain is GAGVSQTPSNKVTEKGKYVELRCDPISGHTALYWYRQSLGQGPEFLIYFQGTGAADDSGLPNDRFFAVRPEGSVSTLKIQRTERGDSAVYLCASSAFGGDGYTFGSGTRLTVV.

This chain uses TRBV19 with TRBJ1-5, with D possibly matching TRBD1 (5 bases). The CDR3 has 14 amino acids. Germline assignment: CDR1 LNHDA and CDR2 SQIVND (reference sequence). V was shortened by 3 bases and J by 7 bases, with 13 bases between the two germline ends. CDR3 nucleotide sequence: TGTGCCAGTAGTATGTCAGGGACCCAGCAGCCCCAGCATTTT. Encoded protein: CASSMSGTQQPQHF.

The chain joins TRBV6-5 to TRBJ2-1; a possible D gene is TRBD1 (5 bases). CDR3 length: 14 amino acids. The germline V and J ends were trimmed by 9 bases and 6 bases, with 18 bases remaining between them. The germline V gene has CDR1 MNHEY and CDR2 SVGAGI. CDR3 amino acids: CASTDLAQGNEQFF. The CDR3 DNA sequence: TGTGCCAGTACGGACCTGGCTCAGGGCAATGAGCAGTTCTTC.

The chain has TRBV7-2 and TRBJ2-3; D gene uncertain. This CDR3 contains 12 residues. V lost 3 bases and J lost 5, with 6 bases in between. Germline values: CDR1 SGHTA, CDR2 FQGNSA. This chain's CDR3 is CASSFIIDTQYF. The DNA for the CDR3 is TGTGCCAGCAGCTTTATTATAGATACGCAGTATTTT. The full variable domain, in which reference TRBV7-2 and TRBJ2-3 provide the parts outside the CDR3, is GAGVSQSPSNKVTEKGKDVELRCDPISGHTALYWYRQSLGQGLEFLIYFQGNSAPDKSGLPSDRFSAERTGGSVSTLTIQRTQQEDSAVYLCASSFIIDTQYFGPGTRLTVL.

The chain has TRBV19 and TRBJ1-5, with D possibly being TRBD1 (6 bases). This CDR3 comprises 15 residues. V lost 8 bases and J 5 bases, leaving 19 bases between the germline ends. Germline loops: CDR1 LNHDA, CDR2 SQIVND (reference sequence). The DNA of the CDR3 is TGTGCCAGTCAGGGGCTCGGGCAGGGCGATCAGCCCCAGCATTTT. Residues: CASQGLGQGDQPQHF.

This clone is judged medium-sized. The V gene is TRBV5-4, the J gene TRBJ2-3, with 7 bases matching TRBD2. The CDR3 totals 15 residues. J was trimmed by 10 bases and V by 2 bases; bases with no gene match: 13. The V gene's germline CDR1 is SGHNT and CDR2 YYREEE (reference sequence). The CDR3 reads CASSLQREANLAQYF. The CDR3 region has the DNA TGTGCCAGCAGCTTACAGCGGGAAGCAAACCTAGCGCAGTATTTT.

The chain carries TRBV28 and TRBJ1-1; TRBD1 might be the D (5 bases). Germline CDR1 MDHEN, CDR2 SYDVKM. The CDR3 has 12 amino acids. Deletions cut 10 bases from V and 10 bases from J, with 19 bases between. Written as DNA, the CDR3 is TGTGCCACAACCATGTCGGGGCGCCGAGCTTTCTTT. It yields the protein CATTMSGRRAFF.